One and the same sample provided the 9 T cell receptor beta chains below, sequenced in a study of T cell repertoires in cytomegalovirus infection. TCRdb used MiXCR to reprocess the reads, holding one entry per CDR3 protein. Of some 50,000 distinct CDR3 sequences listed, 20% to 25% are singletons. These TCRs' antigens remain unknown. The material sequenced was CD8+ T cells from cultured PBMCs, taken from culture after CMV antigen stimulation. The source of these receptors is a human donor in good health (CMV status not recorded). Some clones in this sample may be carry-over from other donors' samples.

The CDR3 DNA reads TGTGCCAGCAGTTTAACCCCCATGCTGGGGGACACTGAAGCTTTCTTT. Amino acids: CASSLTPMLGDTEAFF. This chain joins TRBV27 and TRBJ1-1, with D perhaps matching TRBD1 (5 bases). The V gene's germline CDR1 is MNHEY and CDR2 SMNVEV (reference sequence). V lost 2 bases and J 3 bases, leaving 16 bases between the germline ends. The CDR3 covers 16 residues.

This chain uses TRBV28 with TRBJ2-5, with 12 bases that match TRBD2. V was pared by 5 bases and J by 0 bases, with 7 bases of the junction left unmatched. The CDR3 contains 17 residues. CDR1 is MDHEN and CDR2 is SYDVKM in the germline V gene. The CDR3 DNA follows: TGTGCCAGCAGTCCCGGGACTAGCGGGCTGTACCAAGAGACCCAGTACTTC. Its protein product is CASSPGTSGLYQETQYF.

The chain recombines TRBV10-3 with TRBJ2-1; D is perhaps TRBD1 (5 bases). The V end was cut by 8 bases, the J end by 2 bases, with 22 bases between. CDR3 size: 17 residues. Looked up from germline, CDR1 is ENHRY and CDR2 is SYGVKD. The CDR3, as DNA: TGTGCCATCTCTCAAGGGGTTTTTCCCGGTGCCTACAATGAGCAGTTCTTC. The encoded protein is CAISQGVFPGAYNEQFF.

This rearrangement joins TRBV6-2 or TRBV6-3 to TRBJ1-2; the D gene is possibly TRBD1 (5 bases). The V gene lost 7 bases and the J gene lost 8 bases, with 17 bases spanning the gap. This CDR3 is built from 13 residues. Per the germline V gene, CDR1 is MNHEY and CDR2 is SVGEGT. The CDR3, as DNA: TGTGCCAGCACCCCGGGGGGGTCGGCCGGCTACACCTTC. Translating gives CASTPGGSAGYTF.

The rearrangement uses TRBV7-2 and TRBJ2-4, with TRBD2 identical over 8 bases. Trimming took 1 base from V and 5 from J; bases not matched to a gene: 4. Germline CDR1 is SGHTA and CDR2 is FQGNSA. The CDR3 loop spans 15 amino acids. The CDR3 coding sequence is TGTGCCAGCAGCTTAGGGCCCGGGGGGGAAAACATTCAGTACTTC. Translating it yields CASSLGPGGENIQYF.

This chain uses TRBV7-2 with TRBJ2-2, with TRBD2 matching over 9 bases. Trimming at V came to 7 bases and at J to 6 bases, leaving 15 bases not matched to a gene. The CDR3 consists of 17 residues. CDR1 is SGHTA, CDR2 FQGNSA, per germline. The CDR3 loop reads CASNRLAVLLGPGELFF. CDR3 sequence (DNA): TGTGCCAGCAACCGACTAGCGGTCCTCCTGGGGCCCGGGGAGCTGTTTTTT.

The chain uses TRBV7-2 and TRBJ2-2; D is ambiguous. This CDR3 contains 13 residues. V was shortened by 7 bases and J by 2 bases, with 8 bases between the two germline ends. Germline V gives CDR1 SGHTA, CDR2 FQGNSA. CDR3 loop: CASNPTNTGELFF. The DNA for the CDR3 is TGTGCCAGCAACCCGACAAACACCGGGGAGCTGTTTTTT.

The rearrangement uses TRBV6-2 or TRBV6-3 and TRBJ1-1, with TRBD1 matching over 9 bases. J was trimmed by 5 bases and V by 0 bases; bases with no gene match: 4. This CDR3 comprises 15 residues. The germline V gene encodes CDR1 MNHEY and CDR2 SVGEGT. The CDR3 spells CASSYSTDRGTEAFF. DNA for the CDR3: TGTGCCAGCAGTTACTCGACGGACAGGGGTACTGAAGCTTTCTTT.

The table lists this clonotype with a few counts. This chain uses TRBV5-5 with TRBJ2-1, with 9 bases lining up with TRBD1. The V and J ends lost 1 base and 6 bases, in that order; junction bases with no gene match: 5. Per the germline V gene, CDR1 is SGHKS and CDR2 is YYEKEE (reference sequence). The CDR3 sequence is 15 residues long. This CDR3 reads CASSLLGTGPNEQFF. The CDR3 DNA sequence: TGTGCCAGCAGCTTGCTTGGGACAGGGCCCAATGAGCAGTTCTTC.